This T cell receptor (beta chain) was captured in a study of blood T cells in healthy people across ages. Study conclusions and caveats: The donors' CMV status was not determined, possibly confounding changes in expanded clonotypes.

Drawn from each donor were around 9.1 milliliters of peripheral blood. Samples each had at least 5.5 micrograms of total RNA extracted. The germline V and J ends were trimmed by 5 bases and 2 bases, with 12 bases remaining between them. CDR3 size: 14 residues. From germline, CDR1 is SEHNR and CDR2 FQNEAQ (reference sequence). Then a second PCR, running about 7 to 11 cycles, was carried out with a sample-barcoded 5' primer and a J-beta primer mix. TCRdb reprocessed the 5' RACE reads via MiXCR and lists one record per CDR3 protein. Among hundreds of thousands of distinct CDR3 sequences listed, around 45% were seen once. In the case of this clonotype: Its antigen is currently unknown.

Sequencing was done on a sample of blood. The V call is TRBV7-9, the J call TRBJ1-2; D gene uncertain. This clonotype was obtained from an older woman in good health. This chain's CDR3 is CASSVVSLNYGYTF. The CDR3 nucleotides read TGTGCCAGCAGCGTAGTTTCGTTAAACTATGGCTACACCTTC.